Following are 27 T cell receptor beta chains from one sample sequenced in a study of regulatory T cells in long-lasting Graves disease. Time point: newly diagnosed GD, antithyroid drugs for less than 3 months. TCR sequences were obtained from RNA taken from PBMCs. CDR3 regions were amplified by Arm-PCR using iRepertoire HTBI primers to build TCR beta libraries. MiXCR was run by TCRdb on the multiplex PCR reads, yielding one entry per CDR3 protein. The sample includes just over 600,000 distinct CDR3 sequences, roughly 16% of them seen just once. The same sample was also studied in work on T cells in Graves' hyperthyroidism and ophthalmopathy.

The starting material was peripheral blood mononuclear cells (PBMCs), obtained at new diagnosis, from a patient treated with antithyroid drugs. The receptors were sampled from a woman in her thirties with Graves disease.

The chain combines TRBV20-1 with TRBJ1-3, with D unresolved. V gave up 3 bases and J gave up 4 bases, with 7 bases separating them. Germline CDR1 and CDR2: DFQATT and SNEGSKA (reference sequence). The CDR3 extends over 12 amino acids. DNA for the CDR3: TGCAGTGCTAGTAGTCCCGGAAACACCATATATTTT. Amino acid sequence: CSASSPGNTIYF.

This clonotype occurred many times. The chain carries TRBV6-1 and TRBJ1-5; no reliable D call. The ends were cut back, 5 bases at V and 5 bases at J, with 13 bases in the middle. CDR3 length: 14 amino acids. The V gene's germline CDR1 is MNHNS and CDR2 SASEGT. The CDR3 coding sequence is TGTGCCAGCAGTACGGGATTCGGGGATCAGCCCCAGCATTTT. It is translated as CASSTGFGDQPQHF.

This clonotype was picked up many times. The chain uses TRBV27 and TRBJ1-5; tentatively, D is TRBD1 (6 bases). In germline, CDR1 is MNHEY, CDR2 SMNVEV (reference sequence). V lost 6 bases and J lost 1, with 13 bases in between. The CDR3 consists of 15 residues. The CDR3 loop is CASRRTGTSNQPQHF. The CDR3, as DNA: TGTGCCAGCAGGAGAACCGGGACAAGCAATCAGCCCCAGCATTTT.

This clonotype was observed at least ten times. CDR3: CASSDSWASEEAFF. The CDR3 DNA reads as TGTGCCAGCAGTGACTCCTGGGCATCGGAGGAAGCTTTCTTT. The chain links TRBV6-4 to TRBJ1-1; no reliable D call. Germline CDR1 is MRHNA and CDR2 is SNTAGT. This CDR3 comprises 14 residues. Trimming took off 0 bases at V and 8 bases at J, with 13 bases between the two ends.

Here the CDR3 DNA reads TGTGCCAGCAGCTTACTCTACGGCGGACAGCCGAACACCGGGGAGCTGTTTTTT. It translates to CASSLLYGGQPNTGELFF. V and J are TRBV7-9 and TRBJ2-2; D is perhaps TRBD1 (6 bases). CDR3 length: 18 residues. The V gene's germline CDR1 is SEHNR and CDR2 FQNEAQ (reference sequence). V lost 2 bases and J 0 bases, leaving 16 bases between the germline ends. Full variable domain (remainder filled in from reference TRBV7-9 and TRBJ2-2): DTGVSQNPRHKITKRGQNVTFRCDPISEHNRLYWYRQTLGQGPEFLTYFQNEAQLEKSRLLSDRFSAERPKGSFSTLEIQRTEQGDSAMYLCASSLLYGGQPNTGELFFGEGSRLTVL.

This chain connects TRBV3-1 to TRBJ2-1, with 8 bases identical to TRBD2. Per the germline V gene, CDR1 is LGHDT and CDR2 is YNNKEL (reference sequence). The CDR3 contains 16 residues. The V segment lost 4 bases and the J segment 5 bases; nucleotides outside the gene matches: 10. CDR3 sequence reads: CASSPRGLAGNNEQFF. In DNA form, the CDR3 reads TGTGCCAGCAGCCCCCGGGGGTTAGCGGGGAACAATGAGCAGTTCTTC.

The chain links TRBV7-8 to TRBJ1-1; the D gene is possibly TRBD1 (6 bases). From germline, CDR1 is SGHVS and CDR2 FQNEAQ. CDR3 size: 16 residues. V dropped 0 bases and J dropped 0 bases, with 11 bases sitting between them. The CDR3 sequence is CASSLARDTLNTEAFF. The DNA of the CDR3 is TGTGCCAGCAGCTTAGCGCGGGACACATTGAACACTGAAGCTTTCTTT.

This clonotype was recorded many times. The chain uses TRBV28 and TRBJ2-1; 10 nucleotides agree with TRBD2. Germline V gives CDR1 MDHEN, CDR2 SYDVKM. This CDR3 region has 21 residues. The V segment lost 5 bases and the J segment 7 bases; nucleotides outside the gene matches: 26. CDR3 DNA sequence: TGTGCCAGCAGTCTACAGGGCAGGCTAGCGGGAGCAGCTCACGTTTCGAATGAGCAGTTCTTC. Protein: CASSLQGRLAGAAHVSNEQFF.

The chain carries TRBV9 and TRBJ2-7; TRBD2 agrees at 7 bases. Germline V gene lookup returns CDR1 SGDLS and CDR2 YYNGEE. The CDR3 runs to 13 residues. V trimming: 5 bases; J trimming: 3 bases; junction bases outside the gene matches: 5. The CDR3 DNA sequence: TGTGCCAGCAGTGGGGGAGGGAACTACGAGCAGTACTTC. Translation gives CASSGGGNYEQYF.

This clonotype was detected ten times or more. The chain couples TRBV27 to TRBJ1-2; tentatively, D is TRBD1 (5 bases). Germline loops: CDR1 MNHEY, CDR2 SMNVEV (reference sequence). V lost 6 bases to trimming and J lost 2 bases, with 25 bases between them. The CDR3 has 18 residues. CDR3 sequence: CASRPTTAGGARNYGYTF. The CDR3 DNA sequence: TGTGCCAGCAGACCTACCACTGCGGGAGGGGCGAGAAACTATGGCTACACCTTC.

This clonotype was counted ten times or more. The J gene is TRBJ2-5, the V gene TRBV19, with 8 bases lining up with TRBD2. Germline values: CDR1 LNHDA, CDR2 SQIVND (reference sequence). V was pared by 6 bases and J by 4 bases, with 4 bases of the junction left unmatched. The CDR3 contains 13 residues. CDR3 nucleotide sequence: TGTGCCAGTAGCCCCGGGACTAGAGAGACCCAGTACTTC. It translates to CASSPGTRETQYF.

The chain couples TRBV29-1 to TRBJ2-7; no reliable D call. The germline V gene encodes CDR1 SQVTM and CDR2 ANQGSEA. Trimming cost V 4 bases and J 0 bases, with 10 bases left between them. This CDR3 is 13 amino acids long. The CDR3 here is CSVGLQNSYEQYF. DNA of the CDR3: TGCAGCGTTGGGCTTCAGAACTCCTACGAGCAGTACTTC.

This clonotype has just a few counts. This rearrangement joins TRBV6-2 or TRBV6-3 to TRBJ1-1; D remains unclear. The CDR3 runs to 14 residues. Trimming removed 0 bases at V and 4 bases at J, with 9 bases between. CDR1 is MNHEY and CDR2 is SVGEGT in the germline V gene. The chain's CDR3 is CASSYSSGSTEAFF. In DNA, the CDR3 is TGTGCCAGCAGTTACTCGAGTGGAAGCACTGAAGCTTTCTTT.

Note on this clonotype: At one of its ends the junction is not consistent with the germline gene, which may arise from a read error. J is TRBJ1-4 and V is TRBV29-1; 9 bases agree with TRBD1. Germline CDR1 SQVTM, CDR2 ANQGSEA. The CDR3 has 17 residues. CDR3 in amino acids: CSVAGQGTLTTNEKLSF. The CDR3 DNA reads TGCAGCGTTGCGGGACAGGGAACCCTTACAACTAATGAAAAACTGTCTTTT.

This clonotype has at least ten counts. The rearrangement joins TRBV7-9 to TRBJ2-5, with D unclear. The V and J ends lost 5 bases and 1 base respectively, with 11 bases between them. This CDR3 is built from 14 residues. Germline V gene data show CDR1 as SEHNR and CDR2 as FQNEAQ (reference sequence). CDR3 coding DNA: TGTGCCAGCAGCCTCCAGACTTTCCAAGAGACCCAGTACTTC. It is translated as CASSLQTFQETQYF.

This clonotype was found many times. The rearrangement uses TRBV7-9 and TRBJ2-1; the match to TRBD2 covers 9 bases. The CDR3 contains 15 residues. J gave up 3 bases and V 5 bases, and 5 bases lay outside the gene matches. CDR1 is SEHNR, CDR2 FQNEAQ, per germline (reference sequence). CDR3 sequence reads: CASSNSGRNYNEQFF. CDR3 nucleotides: TGTGCCAGCAGCAATAGCGGGAGAAACTACAATGAGCAGTTCTTC.

V and J are TRBV29-1 and TRBJ2-2; a possible D gene is TRBD2 (6 bases). The CDR3 covers 14 residues. The germline V gene encodes CDR1 SQVTM and CDR2 ANQGSEA. Trimming took 1 base from V and 6 from J, leaving 12 bases between them. CDR3 amino acids: CSVEAGEVPGELFF. CDR3 bases: TGCAGCGTTGAAGCGGGAGAGGTGCCCGGGGAGCTGTTTTTT.

This clonotype was counted ten times or more. V and J are TRBV12-3 or TRBV12-4 and TRBJ1-1, with D perhaps matching TRBD1 (6 bases). This CDR3 is 13 amino acids long. The V end lost 6 bases, the J end lost 10 bases, and 18 bases lay between the germline ends. This chain's CDR3 is CASSVKQGLPAFF. In DNA, the CDR3 is TGTGCCAGCAGCGTGAAACAGGGTTTGCCAGCTTTCTTT.

This clonotype is a singleton in its sample. A much larger clone lies a single base off, so this may be a read error. The rearrangement links TRBV7-2 to TRBJ2-7, with D perhaps matching TRBD2 (5 bases). The CDR3 contains 16 residues. Per germline, CDR1 SGHTA and CDR2 FQGNSA. The DNA for the CDR3 is TGTGCCGGCAGCTTAGCGCCCGACGGCACCAGCTACGAGCAGTACTTC. It is translated as CAGSLAPDGTSYEQYF.

The chain has TRBV12-3 or TRBV12-4 and TRBJ1-6; no definite D call. The CDR3 runs 13 residues. V dropped 6 bases and J dropped 0 bases, with 3 bases sitting between them. The CDR3 nucleotides are TGTGCCAGCAGCCCCTCCTATAATTCACCCCTCCACTTT. Translated: CASSPSYNSPLHF.

The CDR3: CASSIRGPIDTQYF. The CDR3 DNA reads as TGTGCCAGTAGTATCAGGGGGCCTATAGATACGCAGTATTTT. The chain carries TRBV19 and TRBJ2-3; 8 positions agree with TRBD1. This CDR3 contains 14 residues. The junction had 4 bases not matched to a gene; V was cut back by 3 bases and J by 5 bases. Germline values: CDR1 LNHDA, CDR2 SQIVND (reference sequence).

V gene TRBV30 combines with J gene TRBJ1-2; maybe TRBD1 (5 bases). The germline gives CDR1 GTSNPN, CDR2 SVGIG (reference sequence). The V end was cut by 1 base, the J end by 0 bases, with 12 bases between. The CDR3 covers 15 residues. The CDR3, as DNA: TGTGCCTGGAGTGCTACGGGACGGGCTAACTATGGCTACACCTTC. Its protein is CAWSATGRANYGYTF. Combining the CDR3 with reference TRBV30 and TRBJ1-2 gives the whole variable domain SQTIHQWPATLVQPVGSPLSLECTVEGTSNPNLYWYRQAAGRGLQLLFYSVGIGQISSEVPQNLSASRPQDRQFILSSKKLLLSDSGFYLCAWSATGRANYGYTFGSGTRLTVV.

The chain recombines TRBV7-3 with TRBJ2-7, with D perhaps TRBD2 (5 bases). Germline V gene lookup returns CDR1 SGHTA and CDR2 FQGTGA. The V end lost 2 bases, the J end lost 7 bases, and 12 bases lay between the germline ends. This CDR3 contains 13 residues. CDR3 sequence (DNA): TGTGCCAGCAGCTTACGGCCCCGGGGAGAGCAGTACTTC. Amino acid sequence: CASSLRPRGEQYF.

This clonotype was counted many times. This rearrangement joins TRBV12-3 or TRBV12-4 to TRBJ1-2; maybe TRBD1 (5 bases). The CDR3 runs 14 residues. The ends were cut back, 5 bases at V and 1 base at J, with 11 bases in the middle. The CDR3 protein is CASSAEGFNYGYTF. As DNA, the CDR3 is TGTGCCAGCAGTGCGGAGGGGTTTAACTATGGCTACACCTTC.

CDR3 sequence: CASSSTALNTEAFF. The CDR3 nucleotides read TGCGCCAGCAGTTCCACAGCTCTGAACACTGAAGCTTTCTTT. The V gene is TRBV10-2, the J gene TRBJ1-1; D is uncertain. In germline, CDR1 is WSHSY, CDR2 SAAADI. The CDR3 spans 14 residues. Trimming shortened V by 5 bases and J by 0 bases, and 10 bases separated the two germline ends.

This clonotype has ten or more counts. The rearrangement joins TRBV28 to TRBJ2-7, with no clear D. This CDR3 region has 12 residues. Trimming took off 2 bases at V and 5 bases at J, with 7 bases between the two ends. Germline-derived CDR1 and CDR2 are MDHEN and SYDVKM. In DNA form, the CDR3 reads TGTGCCAGCAGTTTAGCACGGGACGAGCAGTACTTC. Protein: CASSLARDEQYF.

This sequence joins TRBV15 and TRBJ1-6; TRBD1 matches 7 bases. The V gene end was trimmed by 5 bases and the J gene end by 6 bases; junction bases not matched to a gene: 4. The germline V gene encodes CDR1 LNHNV and CDR2 YYDKDF (reference sequence). CDR3 length equals 14 residues. In DNA form, the CDR3 reads TGTGCCACCAGCCGGACAGGCACTAATTCACCCCTCCACTTT. This translates into CATSRTGTNSPLHF.